What follows are 27 T cell receptor beta chains derived from one specimen sequenced in a study of control samples from healthy donors and cancer patients. Libraries were prepared by immunoSEQ multiplex PCR; TCRdb keeps only in-frame clonotypes and omits some of them. The sample consists of 78,000 or so clones, 70% to 90% of them appearing once. Sequencing was performed on blood. Receptors were obtained from a woman aged 45-60 years in good health.

The rearrangement uses TRBV19 and TRBJ2-3; D unresolved. The CDR3 loop spans 11 amino acids. Trimming took off 3 bases at V and 7 bases at J, with 5 bases between the two ends. Germline V gene data show CDR1 as LNHDA and CDR2 as SQIVND (reference sequence). This chain's CDR3 is CASSIRNTQYF. CDR3 coding DNA: TGTGCCAGTAGTATTCGAAATACGCAGTATTTT.

This sequence joins TRBV3-1 (or the pseudogene TRBV3-2) and TRBJ1-1, with no clear D. Per the germline V gene, CDR1 is LGHDT and CDR2 is YNNKEL (reference sequence). This CDR3 spans 12 amino acids. The germline V and J ends were trimmed by 1 base and 5 bases, with 5 bases remaining between them. The DNA of the CDR3 is TGTGCCAGCAGCCAAGTGGGGACTGAAGCTTTCTTT. Protein: CASSQVGTEAFF.

The chain has TRBV11-2 and TRBJ2-7, with D possibly matching TRBD2 (5 bases). This CDR3 is 15 amino acids long. V was shortened by 8 bases and J by 1 base, with 18 bases between the two germline ends. The germline V gene encodes CDR1 SGHAT and CDR2 FQNNGV. CDR3 nucleotides: TGTGCCAGCTTACCTGCAGCGGCTCTTTCCTACGAGCAGTACTTC. Its protein is CASLPAAALSYEQYF.

CDR3 sequence (DNA): TGTGCCAGTAGGCCCGGCAACGGAGATACGCAGTATTTT. Translating it yields CASRPGNGDTQYF. The chain combines TRBV19 with TRBJ2-3; D gene ambiguous. Per germline, CDR1 LNHDA and CDR2 SQIVND (reference sequence). The CDR3 contains 13 residues. Trimming removed 6 bases from V and 5 bases from J, with 12 bases in between.

The chain couples TRBV5-1 to TRBJ1-1, with TRBD1 matching 10 bases. V lost 6 bases and J lost 0; bases outside the gene matches: 2. CDR3 length: 14 residues. Germline V gives CDR1 SGHRS, CDR2 YFSETQ. CDR3 amino acids: CASKGQGLNTEAFF. CDR3 nucleotides: TGCGCCAGCAAGGGACAGGGGTTGAACACTGAAGCTTTCTTT. The complete variable domain, with remaining parts taken from reference TRBV5-1 and TRBJ1-1, reads KAGVTQTPRYLIKTRGQQVTLSCSPISGHRSVSWYQQTPGQGLQFLFEYFSETQRNKGNFPGRFSGRQFSNSRSEMNVSTLELGDSALYLCASKGQGLNTEAFFGQGTRLTVV.

The genes are TRBV7-2 and TRBJ1-5; 9 bases agree with TRBD1. The CDR3 consists of 14 residues. From germline, CDR1 is SGHTA and CDR2 FQGNSA. V was clipped by 4 bases and J by 4 bases; unmatched bases: 2. The DNA of the CDR3 is TGTGCCAGCAGCTCGACAGGGGGGAATCAGCCCCAGCATTTT. It encodes CASSSTGGNQPQHF.

This clone was counted once. The V gene is TRBV4-1, the J gene TRBJ1-2; no clear D. The CDR3 covers 15 residues. Germline V gene data show CDR1 as MGHRA and CDR2 as YSYEKL. V was cut by 0 bases and J by 7 bases, with 15 bases left in between. CDR3 sequence (DNA): TGCGCCAGCAGCCAAGATCTAACATCAATCGGTGGCTACACCTTC. It translates to CASSQDLTSIGGYTF.

The chain recombines TRBV29-1 with TRBJ2-7; D may be TRBD1 or TRBD2 (5 bases each). The CDR3 has 11 amino acids. From germline, CDR1 is SQVTM and CDR2 ANQGSEA. V lost 7 bases to trimming and J lost 1 base, with 8 bases between them. CDR3 in amino acids: CSAGRSYEQYF. Here the CDR3 DNA reads TGCAGCGCGGGGCGGTCCTACGAGCAGTACTTC.

The rearrangement links TRBV6-6 to TRBJ1-4, with a possible D match to TRBD1 (6 bases). The V and J ends lost 8 bases and 8 bases respectively, with 15 bases between them. CDR1 and CDR2 (germline): MNHNY, SVGAGI (reference sequence). The CDR3 spans 13 residues. This CDR3 reads CASYRVSGEKLFF. In DNA form, the CDR3 reads TGTGCCAGCTACAGGGTCTCAGGGGAAAAACTGTTTTTT.

J is TRBJ1-6 and V is TRBV5-4; a possible D gene is TRBD1 (5 bases). Germline V CDR1 and CDR2: SGHNT, YYREEE (reference sequence). The ends were cut back, 5 bases at V and 9 bases at J, with 12 bases in the middle. This CDR3 spans 13 amino acids. The DNA for the CDR3 is TGTGCCAGCAGTTTAGCAGGGAGTTCACCCCTCCACTTT. Its translation is CASSLAGSSPLHF. Supplemented by reference TRBV5-4 and TRBJ1-6, the full variable domain reads ETGVTQSPTHLIKTRGQQVTLRCSSQSGHNTVSWYQQALGQGPQFIFQYYREEENGRGNFPPRFSGLQFPNYSSELNVNALELDDSALYLCASSLAGSSPLHFGNGTRLTVT.

The chain links TRBV5-1 to TRBJ2-2; D may correspond to TRBD1 or TRBD2 (5 bases each). The V end was cut by 0 bases, the J end by 4 bases, with 13 bases between. This CDR3 contains 16 residues. Germline values: CDR1 SGHRS, CDR2 YFSETQ. CDR3 sequence reads: CASSLDRTGSTGELFF. CDR3 nucleotides: TGCGCCAGCAGCTTGGACAGGACGGGGAGCACCGGGGAGCTGTTTTTT.

V and J are TRBV6-6 and TRBJ2-2; D possibly corresponds to TRBD2 (5 bases). There are 13 residues in the CDR3. Per the germline V gene, CDR1 is MNHNY and CDR2 is SVGAGI (reference sequence). The germline V and J ends were trimmed by 8 bases and 1 base, with 8 bases remaining between them. In nucleotides, the CDR3 is TGTGCCAGCTCGGGAAGGAACACCGGGGAGCTGTTTTTT. The encoded protein is CASSGRNTGELFF.

V usage is TRBV28 and J usage is TRBJ1-1, with 7 bases aligning to TRBD1. Germline loops: CDR1 MDHEN, CDR2 SYDVKM. The CDR3 is 14 amino acids. The J segment lost 5 bases and the V segment lost 6 bases, leaving 9 bases of the junction unmatched. CDR3 loop: CASRAQGGLTEAFF. For the CDR3, the DNA is TGTGCCAGCAGGGCCCAGGGGGGCCTAACTGAAGCTTTCTTT.

This chain joins TRBV27 and TRBJ2-2; possibly TRBD1 or TRBD2 for D (6 bases each). This CDR3 has 14 residues. Germline V gives CDR1 MNHEY, CDR2 SMNVEV (reference sequence). Trimming stripped 2 bases from V and 4 bases from J, with 8 bases between. The CDR3 protein is CASSLRGLTGELFF. Written as DNA, the CDR3 is TGTGCCAGCAGTTTACGGGGGCTCACCGGGGAGCTGTTTTTT.

This sequence joins TRBV11-3 and TRBJ2-3, with 12 bases lining up with TRBD2. The CDR3 has 18 amino acids. V dropped 1 base and J dropped 0; count of bases not matched to a gene: 5. In germline, CDR1 is SGHNT, CDR2 YENEEA. In DNA form, the CDR3 reads TGTGCCAGCAGCTTAGGCGCTGGACTAGCGGGGAGCACAGATACGCAGTATTTT. Protein product: CASSLGAGLAGSTDTQYF. Using reference TRBV11-3 and TRBJ2-3 for the parts outside the CDR3, the full variable domain is EAGVVQSPRYKIIEKKQPVAFWCNPISGHNTLYWYLQNLGQGPELLIRYENEEAVDDSQLPKDRFSAERLKGVDSTLKIQPAELGDSAVYLCASSLGAGLAGSTDTQYFGPGTRLTVL.

This clone has a handful of counts. The J gene is TRBJ1-2, the V gene TRBV6-2 or TRBV6-3; no clear D gene. The CDR3 has 13 residues. CDR1 MNHEY and CDR2 SVGEGT come from the germline V gene. Trimming shortened V by 8 bases and J by 0 bases, and 10 bases separated the two germline ends. The CDR3 region is CASCRRANYGYTF. CDR3 in DNA: TGTGCCAGCTGCCGGAGGGCTAACTATGGCTACACCTTC.

V is TRBV20-1 and J is TRBJ2-3; D call uncertain. Trimming pared 6 bases from V and 10 bases from J, leaving 14 bases between. Germline V gives CDR1 DFQATT, CDR2 SNEGSKA (reference sequence). The length of the CDR3 is 11 residues. The CDR3 sequence is CSAQASSPQYF. The CDR3 DNA sequence: TGCAGTGCCCAGGCCTCCTCTCCGCAGTATTTT.

The CDR3, as DNA: TGTGCCAGCAGCGCCCGGGACAGGGGGCAAGATGAGCAGTTCTTC. This gives the protein CASSARDRGQDEQFF. The chain couples TRBV9 to TRBJ2-1; 12 bases match TRBD1. Germline trimming cut 3 bases from V and 8 bases from J; bases unmatched to any gene: 6. The germline V gene encodes CDR1 SGDLS and CDR2 YYNGEE. The CDR3 runs 15 residues.

This clone has only one observation. The chain carries TRBV7-8 and TRBJ1-6; TRBD1 might be the D (6 bases). CDR1 and CDR2 (germline): SGHVS, FQNEAQ. This CDR3 contains 15 residues. The V and J ends lost 6 bases and 6 bases respectively, with 15 bases between them. The CDR3 here is CASRSTGSSNSPLHF. The CDR3 DNA is TGTGCCAGCAGATCTACAGGGAGTTCTAATTCACCCCTCCACTTT.

V usage is TRBV7-2 and J usage is TRBJ1-5; a weak D match, TRBD1 (6 bases). V was trimmed by 5 bases and J by 3 bases, leaving 8 bases between them. The germline gives CDR1 SGHTA, CDR2 FQGNSA. There are 13 residues in the CDR3. CDR3 loop: CASSGQLNQPQHF. CDR3 DNA sequence: TGTGCCAGCAGCGGACAGCTCAATCAGCCCCAGCATTTT.

Points on this clone: This is likely a read error, given that the CDR3 carries no conserved phenylalanine or tryptophan at its end. The limits of the CDR3 on the DNA are not certain, so only TCRdb's listed CDR3 is given. The gene calls are TRBV12-3 or TRBV12-4 and TRBJ1-2. A total of 11 residues make up the CDR3, ends included. CDR3 protein: CASSGGGRADL.

The gene calls are TRBV6-1 and TRBJ2-7, with D perhaps being TRBD1 or TRBD2 (6 bases each). Trimming left V 2 bases short and J 7 bases short, with 15 bases between. Looked up from germline, CDR1 is MNHNS and CDR2 is SASEGT. The CDR3 is 14 amino acids. For the CDR3, the DNA is TGTGCCAGCAGTGAACGGATGGCGGGACAAGAGCAGTACTTC. This encodes CASSERMAGQEQYF.

This clone appeared once. The chain uses TRBV5-6 and TRBJ1-1; D perhaps matches TRBD1 (5 bases). This CDR3 comprises 15 residues. V was pared by 2 bases and J by 6 bases, with 17 bases between. In germline, CDR1 is SGHDT, CDR2 YYEEEE. The CDR3 is CASSLPGMPSSEAFF. The CDR3 DNA reads TGTGCCAGCAGCTTACCAGGGATGCCCAGTTCTGAAGCTTTCTTT.

The chain carries TRBV7-8 and TRBJ2-1, with TRBD2 matching 15 bases. CDR1 is SGHVS, CDR2 FQNEAQ, per germline. The CDR3 is 17 amino acids. The V segment lost 1 base and the J segment 6 bases; nucleotides outside the gene matches: 4. In nucleotides, the CDR3 is TGTGCCAGCAGCTTAGTCCGGACTAGCGGGGGGGGCAATGAGCAGTTCTTC. Translation: CASSLVRTSGGGNEQFF.

The table lists this clone with a count of one. The gene calls are TRBV10-2 and TRBJ2-1, with TRBD2 matching 10 bases. The CDR3 extends over 14 amino acids. Germline V gives CDR1 WSHSY, CDR2 SAAADI. J lost 5 bases, V lost 7 bases, and 5 bases had no gene match. DNA of the CDR3: TGCGCCAGCAAGGCGACTAGCGGGCACAATGAGCAGTTCTTC. Translated: CASKATSGHNEQFF.

The chain recombines TRBV7-6 with TRBJ1-3; no clear D. The CDR3 spans 14 residues. Looked up from germline, CDR1 is SGHVS and CDR2 is FNYEAQ. The germline V and J ends were trimmed by 1 base and 4 bases, with 8 bases remaining between them. In DNA, the CDR3 is TGTGCCAGCAGCTTAGGAGGGTTAGGAAACACCATATATTTT. Translation: CASSLGGLGNTIYF.

CDR3 bases: TGTGCCAGCAGCCCGACAGGGACCGGCACCGGGGAGCTGTTTTTT. It translates to CASSPTGTGTGELFF. The chain employs TRBV9 and TRBJ2-2, with 7 nucleotides matching TRBD1. The CDR3 runs 15 residues. CDR1 and CDR2 (germline): SGDLS, YYNGEE. The trim removed 4 bases at V and 4 bases at J, leaving 7 bases unmatched.